The 12 T cell receptor beta chains presented below share a single source sample, sequenced in a study of blood T cells in healthy people across ages. Primed by a sample-barcoded 5' primer and a J-beta primer mix, a second PCR proceeded for roughly 6 to 12 cycles. Each CDR3 protein gets one entry after TCRdb re-called the 5' RACE reads with MiXCR. The sample lists about 1.6 million distinct CDR3 sequences, around 35% occurring once. Sequencing was performed on blood. The receptors derive from a woman aged 30 to 39 in good health.

This clonotype was seen a handful of times. V usage is TRBV6-2 or TRBV6-3 and J usage is TRBJ2-1, with 8 positions matching TRBD2. CDR1 is MNHEY and CDR2 is SVGEGT in the germline V gene. The CDR3 consists of 15 residues. Trimming at V came to 6 bases and at J to 3 bases, leaving 7 bases not matched to a gene. The CDR3 spells CASSLRTSYYNEQFF. The CDR3 region has the DNA TGTGCCAGCAGCCTCAGGACTAGCTACTACAATGAGCAGTTCTTC.

This clonotype was found a few times. V and J are TRBV12-3 or TRBV12-4 and TRBJ2-1; 7 nucleotides match TRBD2. The J segment lost 9 bases and the V segment lost 4 bases, leaving 9 bases of the junction unmatched. The CDR3 is 14 residues long. CDR3 bases: TGTGCCAGCAGTTCACGGGCTAGCGGAAGTGAGCAGTTCTTC. It specifies CASSSRASGSEQFF.

The chain employs TRBV20-1 and TRBJ2-7, with 11 bases identical to TRBD2. Germline values: CDR1 DFQATT, CDR2 SNEGSKA (reference sequence). The CDR3 spans 12 residues. V shed 4 bases, J shed 4 bases, and the junction held 0 bases outside the gene matches. The CDR3 DNA reads as TGCAGTGCTACTAGCGGGGGGTACGAGCAGTACTTC. This translates into CSATSGGYEQYF.

The chain is built from TRBV11-2 and TRBJ2-7; 8 bases align to TRBD2. The DNA end lines up better with TRBJ2-5; the J call may be wrong. This CDR3 is built from 17 residues. CDR1 and CDR2 from the germline V gene are SGHAT and FQNNGV. CDR3 coding DNA: TGTGCCAGCAGCAGAACCTCTTCCGGGGGGGCCCGAAAGACCCAGTACTTC. It translates to CASSRTSSGGARKTQYF.

In the case of this clonotype: An end of the junction does not agree with germline; a read error may underlie this. J is TRBJ2-7 and V is TRBV15, with D possibly called TRBD1 or TRBD2 (5 bases each). This CDR3 contains 14 residues. Per germline, CDR1 LNHNV and CDR2 YYDKDF (reference sequence). As DNA, the CDR3 is TGTGCCACCAGCCCCGAGGGGCCGTTCTACGAGCGGTACTTC. Translated, it gives CATSPEGPFYERYF.

The chain recombines TRBV27 with TRBJ1-4; 8 bases map to TRBD1. From germline, CDR1 is MNHEY and CDR2 SMNVEV (reference sequence). V lost 7 bases, J lost 10 bases, and 11 bases stayed unmatched. This CDR3 is 14 amino acids long. For the CDR3, the DNA is TGTGCCAGCACTTCTACAGGGGGTTTTGGAAAACTGTTTTTT. Translated: CASTSTGGFGKLFF.

This clonotype came up a few times. This chain connects TRBV7-3 to TRBJ2-2, with D unresolved. Trimming took 3 bases from V and 5 from J, leaving 4 bases between them. CDR3 length equals 12 residues. Germline loops: CDR1 SGHTA, CDR2 FQGTGA. CDR3 nucleotide sequence: TGTGCCAGCAGCTTCCGAACCGGGGAGCTGTTTTTT. It translates to CASSFRTGELFF.

In DNA form, the CDR3 reads TGTGCCAGCAGTTCCACTCCGGTTCTAGTTAACTATGGCTACACCTTC. It encodes CASSSTPVLVNYGYTF. The chain combines TRBV27 with TRBJ1-2; D unclear. The CDR3 spans 16 residues. Trimming cost V 4 bases and J 1 base, with 16 bases left between them. Germline V lookup: CDR1 MNHEY, CDR2 SMNVEV (reference sequence).

This clonotype was seen many times. A junction end diverges from the germline sequence, so it may reflect a read error. The chain combines TRBV5-1 with TRBJ2-2; 8 bases line up with TRBD1. The CDR3 covers 15 residues. Germline loops: CDR1 SGHRS, CDR2 YFSETQ. The CDR3 sequence: CASSLDRGNTGELFF. CDR3 in DNA: TGTGCCAGCAGCCTCGACAGGGGAAACACCGGGGAGCTGTTTTTT.

A note on this clonotype: Just one base apart from a much larger clone, this may be a read error. V gene TRBV4-1 combines with J gene TRBJ2-7; 14 positions match TRBD2. CDR1 and CDR2 from the germline V gene are MGHRA and YSYEKL. CDR3 length: 18 amino acids. Here the CDR3 reads CAGSPGLAGVWASYEQYF. DNA for the CDR3: TGCGCCGGCAGCCCGGGACTAGCGGGAGTTTGGGCCTCCTACGAGCAGTACTTC.

The chain combines TRBV25-1 with TRBJ2-3; D remains ambiguous. This CDR3 comprises 14 residues. V dropped 8 bases and J dropped 5 bases, with 17 bases sitting between them. CDR1 and CDR2 (germline): MGHDK, SYGVNS. The CDR3 sequence is CASRAERLGDTQYF. DNA of the CDR3: TGTGCCAGCCGGGCGGAACGTTTGGGAGATACGCAGTATTTT.

Worth noting for this clonotype: Germline and junction disagree at one end, which may indicate a read error. The rearrangement links TRBV28 to TRBJ2-1, with 7 bases matching TRBD2. Germline CDR1 is MDHEN and CDR2 is SYDVKM. The CDR3 has 15 residues. The CDR3 DNA reads as TGTGCCAGCAGGGAGGTCGGGACTACCTATAATGAGCAGTTCTTC. Translating it yields CASREVGTTYNEQFF.